The entry that follows covers one T cell receptor (beta chain) sequence. Its antigen is undetermined. The data stem from a study of OX40 agonist ivuxolimab in advanced cancers. Across the study: The group had a mean age of around 60 years, ranged from about 23 to 79, and was 82.7% male. General study findings and limits: Researchers did not establish what antigens the expanded peripheral T cells target. At 0.1 to 3.0 mg/kg and by week 6, clonal expansion occurred in CD4+ and CD8+ blood T cells.

Sequenced by immunoSEQ multiplex PCR; TCRdb stores in-frame clones only, minus some. The data show 45,000 to 50,000 clones, approximately 90% seen once. In germline, CDR1 is WNHNN, CDR2 SYGVQD (reference sequence). This CDR3 spans 14 amino acids. The ends lost 6 bases at V and 7 bases at J; junction bases unmatched: 5. This sequence originates from an adult with an advanced solid tumor such as melanoma, head and neck, liver or kidney cancer. The sequenced sample was CD4+ or CD8+ T cells sorted from blood, obtained in a trial of the OX40 agonist ivuxolimab. The V gene is TRBV10-1, the J gene TRBJ2-1; 11 bases are shared with TRBD2. CDR3 nucleotides: TGCGCCAGCAGCACTAGCGGGAGTAGGAATGAGCAGTTCTTC. This sequence encodes CASSTSGSRNEQFF.